Below are 32 T cell receptor beta chains sequenced from a single sample in a study of cytomegalovirus exposure and HLA in healthy donors (dated by TCRdb to about 2017). Libraries were made using the immunoSEQ multiplex PCR assay. Here the immuneACCESS table is served through TCRdb, limited to in-frame sequences with V and J called. Missing clones are a known gap in these copies; in checked studies unresolved V genes cover under half, and the rest lacks a known reason. Counted in this sample were roughly 70,000 clones; 95% to 97% of them appeared once. The ten largest account for 2% to 2.5% of the sample. The sequencing sample was made of PBMCs. The receptor set was obtained from a man in his late teens or twenties in good health and CMV-seronegative.

This chain links TRBV6-5 with TRBJ1-6; the match to TRBD1 covers 9 bases. Germline trimming cut 7 bases from V and 11 bases from J; bases unmatched to any gene: 12. Per the germline V gene, CDR1 is MNHEY and CDR2 is SVGAGI. There are 15 residues in the CDR3. The CDR3 here is CASTSEGTGLTPLHF. CDR3 bases: TGTGCCAGCACCTCCGAAGGGACAGGGCTCACACCCCTCCACTTT.

This clone was seen just once. The genes are TRBV18 and TRBJ1-3; 7 nucleotides line up with TRBD1. Trimming at V came to 0 bases and at J to 0 bases, leaving 2 bases not matched to a gene. This CDR3 comprises 16 residues. Germline CDR1 KGHSH, CDR2 LQKENI. CDR3 DNA sequence: TGTGCCAGCTCACCACCGACAGGGCCCTCTGGAAACACCATATATTTT. Amino acid sequence: CASSPPTGPSGNTIYF. Supplemented by reference TRBV18 and TRBJ1-3, the full variable domain reads NAGVMQNPRHLVRRRGQEARLRCSPMKGHSHVYWYRQLPEEGLKFMVYLQKENIIDESGMPKERFSAEFPKEGPSILRIQQVVRGDSAAYFCASSPPTGPSGNTIYFGEGSWLTVV.

The V call is TRBV6-1, the J call TRBJ1-2; TRBD1 aligns across 7 bases. CDR1 MNHNS and CDR2 SASEGT come from the germline V gene. The V segment lost 5 bases and the J segment 6 bases; nucleotides outside the gene matches: 6. There are 13 residues in the CDR3. This chain's CDR3 is CASSSGTANGYTF. Written as DNA, the CDR3 is TGTGCCAGCAGTTCCGGGACAGCGAATGGCTACACCTTC.

The chain recombines TRBV6-6 with TRBJ2-7; TRBD2 matches 8 bases. The germline CDR1 and CDR2 sequences are MNHNY and SVGAGI (reference sequence). Trimming at V came to 7 bases and at J to 1 base, leaving 6 bases not matched to a gene. This CDR3 is built from 14 residues. The CDR3 coding sequence is TGTGCCAGCACCCGAGCGGGAGTTTCCTACGAGCAGTACTTC. It yields the protein CASTRAGVSYEQYF.

The rearrangement links TRBV5-1 to TRBJ2-3; 8 bases are shared with TRBD2. The CDR3 covers 16 residues. Trimming removed 0 bases from V and 5 bases from J; junction bases left unmatched: 8. Germline values: CDR1 SGHRS, CDR2 YFSETQ. The CDR3, as DNA: TGCGCCAGCAGCTTGGCCGCGGGGGGCGGCAAAGATACGCAGTATTTT. Its protein is CASSLAAGGGKDTQYF.

This clone was detected only once. V usage is TRBV5-1 and J usage is TRBJ2-7, with 8 positions matching TRBD1. The V segment lost 3 bases and the J segment 3 bases; nucleotides outside the gene matches: 5. CDR1 SGHRS and CDR2 YFSETQ come from the germline V gene. This CDR3 spans 14 amino acids. The CDR3 DNA reads as TGCGCCAGCAGCTCCGGGACAGGATTCTACGAGCAGTACTTC. Its protein product is CASSSGTGFYEQYF.

The CDR3 DNA reads as TGTGCCAGCAGTCGACAGGGGGGGAACACTGAAGCTTTCTTT. Its protein product is CASSRQGGNTEAFF. V and J are TRBV2 and TRBJ1-1, with 9 nucleotides matching TRBD1. The CDR3 consists of 14 residues. Germline trimming cut 5 bases from V and 1 base from J; bases unmatched to any gene: 2. CDR1 is SNHLY and CDR2 is FYNNEI in the germline V gene.

The V call is TRBV27, the J call TRBJ1-6; 7 bases line up with TRBD1. The V and J ends lost 6 bases and 2 bases, in that order; junction bases with no gene match: 7. The CDR3 runs to 16 residues. Germline V gene data show CDR1 as MNHEY and CDR2 as SMNVEV (reference sequence). The CDR3: CASSVIQGAYNSPLHF. The CDR3 nucleotides are TGTGCCAGCAGCGTGATTCAGGGGGCCTATAATTCACCCCTCCACTTT.

V usage is TRBV6-5 and J usage is TRBJ2-7; TRBD1 matches 7 bases. This CDR3 region has 15 residues. Trimming took 0 bases from V and 2 from J; bases not matched to a gene: 4. In germline, CDR1 is MNHEY, CDR2 SVGAGI. In DNA, the CDR3 is TGTGCCAGCAGTTACTCGACAGGGACCGCCTACGAGCAGTACTTC. Translated: CASSYSTGTAYEQYF.

This rearrangement joins TRBV28 to TRBJ2-1; no reliable D call. Trimming shortened V by 7 bases and J by 0 bases, and 13 bases separated the two germline ends. CDR3 length equals 15 residues. Per the germline V gene, CDR1 is MDHEN and CDR2 is SYDVKM. The DNA for the CDR3 is TGTGCCAGCACCTTCCAGGTTAGCTCCTACAATGAGCAGTTCTTC. This encodes CASTFQVSSYNEQFF.

V is TRBV30 and J is TRBJ2-7; 7 bases agree with TRBD2. V lost 3 bases to trimming and J lost 3 bases; unmatched junction nucleotides: 11. From germline, CDR1 is GTSNPN and CDR2 SVGIG (reference sequence). The CDR3 extends over 15 amino acids. CDR3 coding DNA: TGTGCCTGGAGATGGGGGGGAAACTACCGCTACGAGCAGTACTTC. Translated, it gives CAWRWGGNYRYEQYF.

This clone is a singleton in its sample. This sequence joins TRBV6-6 and TRBJ1-1; 7 nucleotides line up with TRBD1. This CDR3 has 15 residues. The germline V gene has CDR1 MNHNY and CDR2 SVGAGI (reference sequence). V shed 5 bases and J 5 bases; nucleotides not matched to a gene: 11. This CDR3 reads CASSPDRDLWTEAFF. DNA of the CDR3: TGTGCCAGCAGTCCCGACAGGGATTTATGGACTGAAGCTTTCTTT.

The rearrangement joins TRBV11-2 to TRBJ1-2, with 7 bases lining up with TRBD1. Germline trimming cut 5 bases from V and 7 bases from J; bases unmatched to any gene: 7. The CDR3 loop spans 13 amino acids. Germline V CDR1 and CDR2: SGHAT, FQNNGV. The CDR3 sequence is CASSPDRAPGYTF. The CDR3 coding sequence is TGTGCCAGCAGCCCAGACAGGGCGCCTGGCTACACCTTC.

The J gene is TRBJ2-6, the V gene TRBV11-3; maybe TRBD1 (6 bases). Trimming removed 1 base at V and 4 bases at J, with 11 bases between. Germline CDR1 and CDR2: SGHNT and YENEEA. The CDR3 covers 16 residues. As DNA, the CDR3 is TGTGCCAGCAGCTTAGTCCCAGGGGCAGGGGCCAACGTCCTGACTTTC. Translated: CASSLVPGAGANVLTF.

J is TRBJ1-1 and V is TRBV4-1; a weak D match, TRBD1 (5 bases). CDR1 is MGHRA, CDR2 YSYEKL, per germline. Trimming left V 4 bases short and J 3 bases short, with 12 bases between. This CDR3 region has 14 residues. The CDR3: CASSLVGAHTEAFF. DNA for the CDR3: TGCGCCAGCAGCCTTGTAGGGGCGCACACTGAAGCTTTCTTT.

This chain links TRBV4-2 with TRBJ1-1; 8 nucleotides agree with TRBD1. In germline, CDR1 is LGHNA, CDR2 YNFKEQ. This CDR3 comprises 15 residues. J was trimmed by 1 base and V by 5 bases; bases with no gene match: 6. CDR3 nucleotide sequence: TGTGCCAGCAGCTACTCGGGACAGGCGAACACTGAAGCTTTCTTT. This codes for CASSYSGQANTEAFF.

The chain couples TRBV6-6 to TRBJ2-7, with TRBD1 matching 8 bases. This CDR3 spans 14 amino acids. V was clipped by 6 bases and J by 1 base; unmatched bases: 5. CDR1 is MNHNY and CDR2 is SVGAGI in the germline V gene (reference sequence). Written as DNA, the CDR3 is TGTGCCAGCAGCGAAACAGGGGGTTCCTACGAGCAGTACTTC. This sequence encodes CASSETGGSYEQYF.

The gene calls are TRBV7-9 and TRBJ2-7, with a possible D match to TRBD1 (5 bases). V lost 0 bases to trimming and J lost 2 bases, with 11 bases between them. From germline, CDR1 is SEHNR and CDR2 FQNEAQ (reference sequence). This CDR3 is 15 amino acids long. CDR3 sequence: CASSLAQGRTYEQYF. The DNA of the CDR3 is TGTGCCAGCAGCTTAGCCCAGGGAAGAACCTACGAGCAGTACTTC.

The chain employs TRBV11-2 and TRBJ1-1; TRBD1 is a possible D gene (6 bases). Trimming took 0 bases from V and 4 from J, leaving 9 bases between them. CDR3 length: 14 amino acids. The germline V gene has CDR1 SGHAT and CDR2 FQNNGV. CDR3 sequence: CASSLEQGGTEAFF. CDR3 bases: TGTGCCAGCAGCTTAGAACAAGGGGGCACTGAAGCTTTCTTT.

The chain couples TRBV10-3 to TRBJ1-5; weak D call: TRBD1 (6 bases). CDR1 and CDR2 (germline): ENHRY, SYGVKD. This CDR3 contains 14 residues. V lost 5 bases, J lost 3 bases, and 11 bases lay in between. CDR3 loop: CAISPGQINQPQHF. The DNA of the CDR3 is TGTGCCATCAGTCCCGGACAGATCAATCAGCCCCAGCATTTT.

J is TRBJ1-3 and V is TRBV12-5; 10 bases are a match to TRBD1. The V segment lost 6 bases and the J segment 2 bases; nucleotides outside the gene matches: 4. The germline CDR1 and CDR2 sequences are LGHNT and FRNRAP. There are 15 residues in the CDR3. The CDR3 here is CASGRGTGAGNTIYF. CDR3 bases: TGTGCTAGTGGCCGCGGGACAGGGGCTGGAAACACCATATATTTT.

The chain joins TRBV5-1 to TRBJ2-3, with 8 bases matching TRBD2. Germline lookup yields CDR1 SGHRS and CDR2 YFSETQ. V gave up 2 bases and J gave up 3 bases; unmatched junction bases: 2. The CDR3 covers 14 residues. CDR3 bases: TGCGCCAGCAGCTTAGCGGGAGAAACAGATACGCAGTATTTT. Encoded protein: CASSLAGETDTQYF. Full variable domain (outside the CDR3, taken from reference TRBV5-1 and TRBJ2-3): KAGVTQTPRYLIKTRGQQVTLSCSPISGHRSVSWYQQTPGQGLQFLFEYFSETQRNKGNFPGRFSGRQFSNSRSEMNVSTLELGDSALYLCASSLAGETDTQYFGPGTRLTVL.

The chain joins TRBV16 to TRBJ2-1; D is possibly TRBD2 (7 bases). The CDR3 covers 19 residues. Germline V gene lookup returns CDR1 KGHSY and CDR2 FQNENV. Trimming removed 0 bases from V and 8 bases from J, with 26 bases in between. The CDR3 coding sequence is TGTGCCAGCAGCCAATCTCTGGGAGGGGGACGGATGGTCGTCGATGAGCAGTTCTTC. This gives the protein CASSQSLGGGRMVVDEQFF.

The J gene is TRBJ2-1, the V gene TRBV7-3, with 16 bases lining up with TRBD2. Losses at the gene ends were 3 bases for V and 10 bases for J; bases not matched to a gene: 3. Germline V lookup: CDR1 SGHTA, CDR2 FQGTGA. CDR3 size: 15 residues. CDR3 sequence reads: CASSFTGLAGGEQFF. In nucleotides, the CDR3 is TGTGCCAGCAGCTTCACGGGACTAGCGGGAGGGGAGCAGTTCTTC.

V and J are TRBV28 and TRBJ1-6; the match to TRBD1 covers 9 bases. This CDR3 has 17 amino acids. V lost 7 bases and J lost 0; bases outside the gene matches: 7. Germline CDR1 is MDHEN and CDR2 is SYDVKM. This CDR3 is CASTHDRGSSYNSPLHF. The CDR3, as DNA: TGTGCCAGCACCCATGACAGGGGGAGCTCCTATAATTCACCCCTCCACTTT.

This chain uses TRBV7-9 with TRBJ2-5; 8 bases align to TRBD2. Germline values: CDR1 SEHNR, CDR2 FQNEAQ (reference sequence). V shed 1 base and J 5 bases; nucleotides not matched to a gene: 6. The CDR3 totals 15 residues. The CDR3 nucleotides are TGTGCCAGCAGCTTAGTCGCGGGAGGAGATGAGACCCAGTACTTC. Amino acids: CASSLVAGGDETQYF. Looking up the rest from reference TRBV7-9 and TRBJ2-5 gives the full variable domain: DTGVSQNPRHKITKRGQNVTFRCDPISEHNRLYWYRQTLGQGPEFLTYFQNEAQLEKSRLLSDRFSAERPKGSFSTLEIQRTEQGDSAMYLCASSLVAGGDETQYFGPGTRLLVL.

Written as DNA, the CDR3 is TGTGCCAGCAGCTTAGCGGAGGGAGGGGATACGCAGTATTTT. Its translation: CASSLAEGGDTQYF. The genes are TRBV7-9 and TRBJ2-3; 7 bases map to TRBD2. This CDR3 is built from 14 residues. Germline V gene lookup returns CDR1 SEHNR and CDR2 FQNEAQ (reference sequence). With 0 bases clipped from V and 6 bases from J, the junction kept 3 bases outside the gene matches.

This chain links TRBV2 with TRBJ2-1; TRBD2 matches at 9 bases. Per germline, CDR1 SNHLY and CDR2 FYNNEI. CDR3 length equals 15 residues. Trimming cost V 6 bases and J 0 bases; bases outside gene matches: 3. Here the CDR3 DNA reads TGTGCCAGCAGGCGACTAGCGGACTCCTACAATGAGCAGTTCTTC. This encodes CASRRLADSYNEQFF.

The genes are TRBV6-5 and TRBJ2-3; a weak D match, TRBD2 (6 bases). The CDR3 is 14 residues long. Germline V lookup: CDR1 MNHEY, CDR2 SVGAGI. The ends were cut back, 2 bases at V and 5 bases at J, with 11 bases in the middle. In DNA, the CDR3 is TGTGCCAGCAGTTACGTCGGGGGACGAGATACGCAGTATTTT. Translation gives CASSYVGGRDTQYF.

The chain carries TRBV6-1 and TRBJ2-1; weak D call: TRBD2 (5 bases). This CDR3 is built from 17 residues. Germline V gene sequence: CDR1 MNHNS, CDR2 SASEGT. Trimming pared 2 bases from V and 4 bases from J, leaving 18 bases between. The CDR3 sequence: CASSERGRASAYNEQFF. The CDR3 DNA reads TGTGCCAGCAGTGAAAGAGGGCGGGCGTCCGCTTACAATGAGCAGTTCTTC.

The chain is built from TRBV6-6 and TRBJ1-4, with D perhaps matching TRBD1 (5 bases). This CDR3 spans 14 amino acids. V lost 8 bases to trimming and J lost 0 bases, with 10 bases between them. CDR1 is MNHNY, CDR2 SVGAGI, per germline (reference sequence). DNA for the CDR3: TGTGCCAGCCTGGGGGGTGCAACTAATGAAAAACTGTTTTTT. Protein product: CASLGGATNEKLFF.

The CDR3 DNA reads as TGCGCCAGCAGTCAATCGCCAGGGCGTAATTCACCCCTCCACTTT. This encodes CASSQSPGRNSPLHF. The chain recombines TRBV23-1 with TRBJ1-6, with D possibly being TRBD1 (5 bases). TRBV23-1 is recorded as an ORF, its role being uncertain. CDR3 size: 15 residues. The V end lost 0 bases, the J end lost 6 bases, and 9 bases lay between the germline ends.